Listed below are T cell receptor beta chains from one sample, sequenced in a study of blood T cell repertoires in COVID-19. Profiled with immunoSEQ multiplex PCR; TCRdb holds only in-frame clones, not every one. The sample carries approximately 300,000 clones, 80% to 90% recorded once. The sample comprised PBMCs or T cells enriched from blood (not recorded which). The receptor set was obtained from a man aged 30 to 45 who had recovered from COVID-19. Both conserved end residues are part of each CDR3. D genes are given only for firm matches. Part of the rows lack a size; the others show once, few, many or a class for expanded clones.

V: TRBV6-4
J: TRBJ2-1
size: -
D: TRBD2
CDR3: CASSEAGEYNEQFF
DNA: TGTGCCAGCAGTGAGGCGGGGGAATACAATGAGCAGTTCTTC

V: TRBV19
J: TRBJ2-7
size: -
D: -
CDR3: CASSIDYTGPYEQYF
DNA: TGTGCCAGTAGTATAGATTATACAGGGCCGTACGAGCAGTACTTC

V: TRBV5-6
J: TRBJ2-7
size: few
D: TRBD1
CDR3: CASSFGQGAFEQYF
DNA: TGTGCCAGCAGCTTCGGACAGGGGGCGTTTGAGCAGTACTTC

V: TRBV7-9
J: TRBJ2-1
size: -
D: -
CDR3: CASSPIRLDPYNEQFF
DNA: TGTGCCAGCAGCCCCATTCGACTAGACCCCTACAATGAGCAGTTCTTC

V: TRBV28
J: TRBJ1-4
size: -
D: -
CDR3: CASRRDSTTNEKLFF
DNA: TGTGCCAGCAGACGGGACTCGACCACTAATGAAAAACTGTTTTTT

V: TRBV29-1
J: TRBJ1-6
size: -
D: -
CDR3: CSVGGTNNSPLHF
DNA: TGCAGCGTTGGGGGCACCAATAATTCACCCCTCCACTTT

V: TRBV7-9
J: TRBJ1-5
size: -
D: TRBD1
CDR3: CASSRGQGARDSNQPQHF
DNA: TGTGCCAGCAGCCGAGGACAGGGGGCGAGGGATAGCAATCAGCCCCAGCATTTT

V: TRBV30
J: TRBJ2-3
size: -
D: TRBD2
CDR3: CAWSGGLASTDTQYF
DNA: TGTGCCTGGAGTGGAGGACTAGCGTCCACAGATACGCAGTATTTT

V: TRBV5-1
J: TRBJ2-3
size: once
D: -
CDR3: CASSLPQQGTQYF
DNA: TGCGCCAGCAGCTTGCCCCAGCAGGGTACGCAGTATTTT

V: TRBV5-4
J: TRBJ1-6
size: -
D: -
CDR3: CASSWTGSNSPLHF
DNA: TGTGCCAGCAGCTGGACGGGAAGTAATTCACCCCTCCACTTT

V: TRBV5-1
J: TRBJ1-1
size: once
D: -
CDR3: CASSPGTEGTEAFF
DNA: TGCGCCAGCAGCCCAGGGACGGAGGGCACTGAAGCTTTCTTT

V: TRBV9
J: TRBJ2-3
size: -
D: -
CDR3: CASSVASNTDTQYF
DNA: TGTGCCAGCAGCGTAGCTTCTAACACAGATACGCAGTATTTT

V: TRBV7-2
J: TRBJ1-5
size: -
D: TRBD1
CDR3: CASSPDRNQPQHF
DNA: TGTGCCAGCAGCCCGGACAGGAATCAGCCCCAGCATTTT

V: TRBV11-3
J: TRBJ2-7
size: -
D: -
CDR3: CASTPGGTYEQYF
DNA: TGTGCCAGCACGCCAGGGGGGACCTACGAGCAGTACTTC

V: TRBV27
J: TRBJ2-7
size: few
D: -
CDR3: CASSFDGRGEQYF
DNA: TGTGCCAGCAGTTTCGACGGCCGGGGGGAGCAGTACTTC

V: TRBV11-3
J: TRBJ1-4
size: -
D: -
CDR3: CASSLLNSGANEKLFF
DNA: TGTGCCAGCAGCCTTCTCAACAGCGGGGCTAATGAAAAACTGTTTTTT

V: TRBV7-9
J: TRBJ1-3
size: -
D: -
CDR3: CASRRSRDSGNTIYF
DNA: TGTGCCAGCAGACGATCCAGGGACTCTGGAAACACCATATATTTT

V: TRBV4-1
J: TRBJ2-7
size: -
D: -
CDR3: CASSPGQYEQYF
DNA: TGCGCCAGCAGCCCTGGACAGTACGAGCAGTACTTC

V: TRBV12-2
J: TRBJ1-2
size: -
D: -
CDR3: CASRLALYRSAPYGYTF
DNA: TGTGCAAGTCGCTTAGCGCTTTATAGGAGCGCCCCGTATGGCTACACCTTC

V: TRBV21-1
J: TRBJ2-7
size: -
D: -
CDR3: CAHSGDRGYEQYF
DNA: TGTGCCCATAGCGGGGACAGGGGCTACGAGCAGTACTTC

V: TRBV25-1
J: TRBJ1-1
size: -
D: -
CDR3: CASSEKAGGSSSSEAFF
DNA: TGTGCCAGCAGTGAAAAGGCGGGGGGAAGTTCTTCTTCTGAAGCTTTCTTT

V: TRBV11-2
J: TRBJ2-2
size: -
D: TRBD1
CDR3: CASSLHRGRNTGELFF
DNA: TGTGCCAGCAGCTTGCACAGGGGGCGGAACACCGGGGAGCTGTTTTTT

V: TRBV10-1
J: TRBJ2-1
size: -
D: TRBD2
CDR3: CASRNSGAQFF
DNA: TGCGCCAGCAGAAATAGCGGGGCGCAGTTCTTC

V: TRBV30
J: TRBJ1-2
size: -
D: -
CDR3: CAWSRSGPNYGYTF
DNA: TGTGCCTGGAGTAGGTCAGGCCCTAACTATGGCTACACCTTC

V: TRBV30
J: TRBJ1-1
size: -
D: -
CDR3: CAWSVEARQGAFF
DNA: TGTGCCTGGAGTGTAGAGGCTCGGCAGGGGGCTTTCTTT

V: TRBV4-1
J: TRBJ1-5
size: -
D: TRBD1
CDR3: CASSQVQGFYQPQHF
DNA: TGCGCCAGCAGCCAAGTACAGGGGTTCTATCAGCCCCAGCATTTT

V: TRBV28
J: TRBJ1-1
size: once
D: TRBD1
CDR3: CASSSIRGEAEAFF
DNA: TGTGCCAGCAGTTCTATCAGGGGGGAAGCTGAAGCTTTCTTT

V: TRBV29-1
J: TRBJ1-4
size: -
D: -
CDR3: CSVEDGARPEVLFF
DNA: TGCAGCGTTGAAGATGGAGCTAGGCCCGAGGTTCTGTTTTTT

V: TRBV19
J: TRBJ1-2
size: -
D: TRBD1
CDR3: CASSTSGTGGHGYTF
DNA: TGTGCCAGTAGTACCTCCGGGACAGGCGGACATGGCTACACCTTC

V: TRBV29-1
J: TRBJ1-3
size: -
D: -
CDR3: CSVALEALTGNTIYF
DNA: TGCAGCGTTGCCTTGGAGGCCCTGACTGGAAACACCATATATTTT

V: TRBV7-8
J: TRBJ1-2
size: -
D: TRBD1
CDR3: CASSPPGQGAYGYTF
DNA: TGTGCCAGCAGCCCGCCGGGACAGGGGGCCTATGGCTACACCTTC

V: TRBV6-5
J: TRBJ2-6
size: few
D: -
CDR3: CASIGGSGANVLTF
DNA: TGTGCCAGCATAGGGGGCTCTGGGGCCAACGTCCTGACTTTC

V: TRBV5-1
J: TRBJ1-6
size: -
D: -
CDR3: CASSLAPRDERSSPLHF
DNA: TGCGCCAGCAGCTTGGCCCCACGCGACGAGAGGAGTTCACCCCTCCACTTT

V: TRBV7-8
J: TRBJ1-1
size: -
D: -
CDR3: CASSSDSANTEAFF
DNA: TGTGCCAGCAGCTCTGACAGCGCGAACACTGAAGCTTTCTTT

V: TRBV24-1
J: TRBJ1-2
size: -
D: -
CDR3: CATSDPPGDRGYTF
DNA: TGTGCCACCAGTGATCCCCCAGGGGATCGAGGCTACACCTTC

V: TRBV11-2
J: TRBJ2-3
size: many
D: TRBD2
CDR3: CASSHSGLADYTDTQYF
DNA: TGTGCCAGCAGCCACTCGGGACTAGCGGACTACACAGATACGCAGTATTTT

V: TRBV5-4
J: TRBJ1-6
size: -
D: -
CDR3: CASSLAIRGPPGGSPLHF
DNA: TGTGCCAGCAGCTTGGCCATAAGGGGCCCTCCCGGCGGTTCACCCCTCCACTTT

V: TRBV7-6
J: TRBJ2-3
size: -
D: TRBD2
CDR3: CASSTWTSGSMTDTQYF
DNA: TGTGCCAGCAGCACCTGGACTAGCGGGAGTATGACAGATACGCAGTATTTT

V: TRBV19
J: TRBJ2-2
size: -
D: -
CDR3: CASIPSDRFTGELFF
DNA: TGTGCCAGTATACCCTCCGACAGGTTTACCGGGGAGCTGTTTTTT

V: TRBV5-1
J: TRBJ2-3
size: -
D: -
CDR3: CASSLYLATDTQYF
DNA: TGCGCCAGCAGCTTGTACCTAGCGACAGATACGCAGTATTTT

V: TRBV5-1
J: TRBJ1-4
size: -
D: TRBD1
CDR3: CASSFLGQGTNEKLFF
DNA: TGCGCCAGCAGCTTTCTCGGACAGGGGACTAATGAAAAACTGTTTTTT

V: TRBV7-9
J: TRBJ2-7
size: -
D: -
CDR3: CASSSFRGTYEQYF
DNA: TGTGCCAGCAGCTCTTTCCGGGGAACCTACGAGCAGTACTTC

V: TRBV24-1
J: TRBJ2-3
size: -
D: TRBD2
CDR3: CATSLGGGETDTQYF
DNA: TGTGCCACCAGTCTCGGGGGGGGAGAGACAGATACGCAGTATTTT

V: TRBV30
J: TRBJ2-7
size: -
D: TRBD2
CDR3: CAWSVRAGVGPYEQYF
DNA: TGTGCCTGGAGTGTGCGAGCGGGAGTGGGTCCTTACGAGCAGTACTTC

V: TRBV3-1/TRBV3-2
J: TRBJ2-7
size: few
D: TRBD2
CDR3: CASSQSSGSLYEQYF
DNA: TGTGCCAGCAGCCAATCTAGCGGGAGTCTCTACGAGCAGTACTTC

V: TRBV28
J: TRBJ2-3
size: -
D: -
CDR3: CASSPEWGLYF
DNA: TGTGCCAGCAGCCCAGAATGGGGGCTGTATTTT

V: TRBV2
J: TRBJ2-7
size: -
D: -
CDR3: CASTGPRRGSYEQYF
DNA: TGTGCCAGCACCGGACCGCGACGTGGGAGCTACGAGCAGTACTTC

V: TRBV24-1
J: TRBJ2-3
size: -
D: TRBD1
CDR3: CATSDSDRLTDTQYF
DNA: TGTGCCACCAGTGATTCGGACAGGCTAACAGATACGCAGTATTTT

V: TRBV28
J: TRBJ2-1
size: -
D: TRBD2
CDR3: CASISGGAGSYNEQFF
DNA: TGTGCCAGCATAAGCGGGGGGGCTGGGTCCTACAATGAGCAGTTCTTC

V: TRBV21-1
J: TRBJ1-4
size: -
D: -
CDR3: CASSLRTGRSTNEKLFF
DNA: TGTGCCAGCAGCTTACGGACAGGGCGCTCAACTAATGAAAAACTGTTTTTT

V: TRBV2
J: TRBJ2-2
size: -
D: -
CDR3: CASRYRDTGELFF
DNA: TGTGCCAGCAGGTACAGGGACACCGGGGAGCTGTTTTTT

V: TRBV10-1
J: TRBJ1-5
size: -
D: -
CDR3: CASSDPGQPQHF
DNA: TGCGCCAGCAGTGACCCAGGGCAGCCCCAGCATTTT

V: TRBV7-6
J: TRBJ1-2
size: -
D: TRBD1
CDR3: CASSLAGGGNGYTF
DNA: TGTGCCAGCAGTCTCGCAGGGGGCGGGAATGGCTACACCTTC

V: TRBV4-1
J: TRBJ2-7
size: -
D: TRBD2
CDR3: CASSPRGDRSYEQYF
DNA: TGCGCCAGCAGCCCACGGGGGGACCGCTCCTACGAGCAGTACTTC

V: TRBV18
J: TRBJ2-1
size: -
D: -
CDR3: CASSPGREAYNEQFF
DNA: TGTGCCAGCTCACCGGGCAGGGAGGCCTACAATGAGCAGTTCTTC

V: TRBV7-9
J: TRBJ2-1
size: -
D: TRBD1
CDR3: CASSFLVTGAYNEQFF
DNA: TGTGCCAGCAGCTTCCTCGTCACAGGGGCATACAATGAGCAGTTCTTC

V: TRBV13
J: TRBJ1-4
size: -
D: -
CDR3: CASAEGSEKLFF
DNA: TGTGCCAGCGCGGAGGGCAGTGAAAAACTGTTTTTT

V: TRBV1
J: TRBJ2-1
size: -
D: -
CDR3: CTSSQDRARPGNEQFF
DNA: TGCACCAGCAGCCAAGATCGGGCGAGGCCGGGAAATGAGCAGTTCTTC

V: TRBV7-9
J: TRBJ2-5
size: -
D: -
CDR3: CASSLVASRETQYF
DNA: TGTGCCAGCAGCTTAGTAGCCAGTCGAGAGACCCAGTACTTC